This TCR beta chain is drawn from a study of T cell responses to AZD1222 COVID-19 vaccine. The V end lost 2 bases, the J end lost 9 bases, and 12 bases lay between the germline ends. The CDR3 extends over 14 amino acids. Germline V gene sequence: CDR1 SGHRS, CDR2 YFSETQ. Repertoires were generated with immunoSEQ multiplex PCR, while TCRdb's copy carries only in-frame clones and drops some. The sample has 55,000 to 65,000 clones; about 85% are singletons. The receptor was derived from an adult in good health. The specimen comprised peripheral blood, sampled on day 0 of AZD1222 vaccination. V gene TRBV5-1 combines with J gene TRBJ1-6; tentatively, D is TRBD1 (6 bases). In nucleotides, the CDR3 is TGCGCCAGCAGCTTCGGGGGGGCAGGTTCACCCCTCCACTTT. Residues: CASSFGGAGSPLHF.